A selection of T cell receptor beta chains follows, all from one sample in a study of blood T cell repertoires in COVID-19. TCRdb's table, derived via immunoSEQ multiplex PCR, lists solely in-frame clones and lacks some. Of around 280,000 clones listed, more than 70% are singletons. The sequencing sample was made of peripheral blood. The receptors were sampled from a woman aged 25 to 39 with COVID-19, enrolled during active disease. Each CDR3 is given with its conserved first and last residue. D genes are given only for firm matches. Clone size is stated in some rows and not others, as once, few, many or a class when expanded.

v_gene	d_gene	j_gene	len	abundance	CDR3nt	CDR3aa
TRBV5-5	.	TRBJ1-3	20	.	TGTGCCAGCAGCTTGGGTCGGGACACCGCATGGGCCGTCTCTGGAAACACCATATATTTT	CASSLGRDTAWAVSGNTIYF
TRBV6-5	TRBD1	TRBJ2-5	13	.	TGTGCCAGCAGTCTACAGGGGGGAGAGACCCAGTACTTC	CASSLQGGETQYF
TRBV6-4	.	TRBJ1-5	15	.	TGTGCCAGCAGTGATAAGGGGGTCAGCAATCAGCCCCAGCATTTT	CASSDKGVSNQPQHF
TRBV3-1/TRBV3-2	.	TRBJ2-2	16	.	TGTGCCAGCAGCCTGTCTGTAGTAGCGAGCACCGGGGAGCTGTTTTTT	CASSLSVVASTGELFF
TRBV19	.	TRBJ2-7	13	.	TGTGCCAGTAGTATGGTAGGGGCCTACGAGCAGTACTTC	CASSMVGAYEQYF
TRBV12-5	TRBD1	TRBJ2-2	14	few	TGTGCTAGTGGTTTGGGGGACAGGACCGGGGAGCTGTTTTTT	CASGLGDRTGELFF
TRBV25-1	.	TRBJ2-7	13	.	TGTGCCAGCAGTGAAGAGACAGTCTGGGAGCAGTACTTC	CASSEETVWEQYF
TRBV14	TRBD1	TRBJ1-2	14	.	TGTGCCAGCCGTCCGGGACAGGGCCAGTATGGCTACACCTTC	CASRPGQGQYGYTF
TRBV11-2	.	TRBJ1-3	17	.	TGTGCCAGCAGCGACCATTATCTAGGGGGCTCTGGAAACACCATATATTTT	CASSDHYLGGSGNTIYF
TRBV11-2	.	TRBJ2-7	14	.	TGTGCCAGCAGCTTAGAAGGGGACAACTACGAGCAGTACTTC	CASSLEGDNYEQYF
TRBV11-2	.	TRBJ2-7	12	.	TGTGCCAGCAGCTTAAGGGGCTACGAGCAGTACTTC	CASSLRGYEQYF
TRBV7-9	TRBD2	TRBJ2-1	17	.	TGTGCCAGCAGCCTAGCACTAGCGGGGGGCGGCCGCAATGAGCAGTTCTTC	CASSLALAGGGRNEQFF
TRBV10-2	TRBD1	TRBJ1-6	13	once	TGCGCCAGCAGCCCCACAGGGGCTTCACCCCTCCACTTT	CASSPTGASPLHF
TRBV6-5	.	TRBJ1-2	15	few	TGTGCCAGCAGTTACTCGAAGACGGGACTTAATGGCTACACCTTC	CASSYSKTGLNGYTF
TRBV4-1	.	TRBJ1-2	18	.	TGCGCCAGCAGCCAAGTAATAAGAAGGGCAGGGAAAGAGGATGGCTACACCTTC	CASSQVIRRAGKEDGYTF
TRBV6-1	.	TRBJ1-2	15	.	TGTGCCAGCAGTGAAGCGGGCAGGCAGAACTATGGCTACACCTTC	CASSEAGRQNYGYTF
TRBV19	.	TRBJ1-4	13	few	TGTGCCAGTAGAATCCAGGGTTCCGAAAAACTGTTTTTT	CASRIQGSEKLFF
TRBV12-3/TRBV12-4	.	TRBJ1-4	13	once	TGTGCCAGCAGTTTACAACTCGGGGAAAAACTGTTTTTT	CASSLQLGEKLFF
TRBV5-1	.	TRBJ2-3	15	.	TGCGCCAGCAGCATAGACTCGATGGCCACAGATACGCAGTATTTT	CASSIDSMATDTQYF
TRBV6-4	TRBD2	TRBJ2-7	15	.	TGTGCCAGCAGTGAGGGGACTAGCGGGCCCTACGAGCAGTACTTC	CASSEGTSGPYEQYF
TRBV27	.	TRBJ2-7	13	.	TGTGCCAGCAGTTTGGACAGAGCCTACGAGCAGTACTTC	CASSLDRAYEQYF
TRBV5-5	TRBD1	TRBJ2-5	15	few	TGTGCCAGCAGCTTCACAGGGGGCGCGGGAGAGACCCAGTACTTC	CASSFTGGAGETQYF
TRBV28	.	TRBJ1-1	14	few	TGTGCCAGCAGTTTACAGGGCTTTAACACTGAAGCTTTCTTT	CASSLQGFNTEAFF